This is a list of T cell receptor beta chains from one sample in a study of Graves' ophthalmopathy and Graves' hyperthyroidism. TCRdb ran MiXCR on the multiplex PCR reads and lists one entry per CDR3 protein. Among hundreds of thousands of distinct CDR3 sequences listed, around 21% were seen once. Sequencing used peripheral blood. These receptor sequences come from a woman between 18 and 29 years old with stable Graves' hyperthyroidism. The CDR3 runs from the conserved cysteine through the conserved F or W. The D gene is left open where the match is weak. Rows give clone size only sometimes, using once, few, many, or a class for an expanded clone.

abundance: many
v_gene: TRBV9
d_gene: -
j_gene: TRBJ1-2
CDR3nt: TGTGCCAGCAGCGTAGGAGGGTCAGAAGCTAACTATGGCTACACCTTC
CDR3aa: CASSVGGSEANYGYTF

abundance: many
v_gene: TRBV6-1
d_gene: -
j_gene: TRBJ1-5
CDR3nt: TGTGCCAGCAGTGAACGGACAGTACAGCCCCAGCATTTT
CDR3aa: CASSERTVQPQHF

abundance: many
v_gene: TRBV20-1
d_gene: TRBD2
j_gene: TRBJ2-7
CDR3nt: TGCAGTGCTGGCGGGACTAGCGGGTTCCACGAGCAGTACTTC
CDR3aa: CSAGGTSGFHEQYF

abundance: many
v_gene: TRBV12-3/TRBV12-4
d_gene: TRBD2
j_gene: TRBJ2-7
CDR3nt: TGTGCCAGCAGTTTAGTAGTAGCGGGGTACGAGCAGTACTTC
CDR3aa: CASSLVVAGYEQYF

abundance: many
v_gene: TRBV29-1
d_gene: -
j_gene: TRBJ1-2
CDR3nt: TGCAGCGTTGAAGGCCGGGTTTGGGATGGCTACACCTTC
CDR3aa: CSVEGRVWDGYTF

abundance: many
v_gene: TRBV20-1
d_gene: -
j_gene: TRBJ1-1
CDR3nt: TGCAGTGCTCTGGGTCCCTTTTTTGCGAACACTGAAGCTTTCTTT
CDR3aa: CSALGPFFANTEAFF

abundance: many
v_gene: TRBV2
d_gene: -
j_gene: TRBJ2-7
CDR3nt: TGTGCCAGCAACCCAGGGACCGGGCAGTACTTC
CDR3aa: CASNPGTGQYF

abundance: -
v_gene: TRBV6-1
d_gene: -
j_gene: TRBJ2-7
CDR3nt: TGTGCCAGCGCTTCGGGGGGCGGGTACGAGCAGTACTTC
CDR3aa: CASASGGGYEQYF

abundance: many
v_gene: TRBV7-8
d_gene: TRBD1
j_gene: TRBJ1-5
CDR3nt: TGTGCCAGCAGCTTAGGCGAGACAGGGGTTCAGCCCCAGCATTTT
CDR3aa: CASSLGETGVQPQHF

abundance: -
v_gene: TRBV3-1
d_gene: TRBD2
j_gene: TRBJ2-7
CDR3nt: TGTGCCAGCAGCCAAGCGAGTAGCGGGAGGGGCTACGAGCAGTACTTC
CDR3aa: CASSQASSGRGYEQYF

abundance: many
v_gene: TRBV20-1
d_gene: -
j_gene: TRBJ1-3
CDR3nt: TGCAGTGCTGGAAACAGGGCTGGAAACACCATATATTTT
CDR3aa: CSAGNRAGNTIYF

abundance: many
v_gene: TRBV12-3/TRBV12-4
d_gene: -
j_gene: TRBJ2-7
CDR3nt: TGTGCCATCCGACACAGGGCCTCCTACGAGCAGTACTTC
CDR3aa: CAIRHRASYEQYF

abundance: -
v_gene: TRBV27
d_gene: -
j_gene: TRBJ1-6
CDR3nt: TGTGCCAGCAGTTTATTCAGGGACATCGATTCACCCCTCCACTTT
CDR3aa: CASSLFRDIDSPLHF

abundance: many
v_gene: TRBV28
d_gene: TRBD1
j_gene: TRBJ2-5
CDR3nt: TGTGCCAGCAGTTTCCCGACAGGGGGCGCAGAGACCCAGTACTTC
CDR3aa: CASSFPTGGAETQYF

abundance: many
v_gene: TRBV7-2
d_gene: -
j_gene: TRBJ2-5
CDR3nt: TGTGCCAGCAGCTTTGACAGGACCCAAGAGACCCAGTACTTC
CDR3aa: CASSFDRTQETQYF

abundance: many
v_gene: TRBV11-2
d_gene: -
j_gene: TRBJ2-7
CDR3nt: TGTGCCAGCAGCCTGATCGGGGACCCCTACTACGAGCAGTACTTC
CDR3aa: CASSLIGDPYYEQYF

abundance: many
v_gene: TRBV6-1
d_gene: TRBD1
j_gene: TRBJ2-7
CDR3nt: TGTGCCAGCAGTGAAGAAAAGGGACAGGGTAGCTACGAGCAGTACTTC
CDR3aa: CASSEEKGQGSYEQYF

abundance: many
v_gene: TRBV19
d_gene: -
j_gene: TRBJ2-7
CDR3nt: TGTGCCAGTAGTCCTGGGAGCGACGAGCAGTACTTC
CDR3aa: CASSPGSDEQYF

abundance: -
v_gene: TRBV6-1
d_gene: -
j_gene: TRBJ1-2
CDR3nt: TGTGCCAGCGCAGGGCGAGCCTATGGCTACACCTTC
CDR3aa: CASAGRAYGYTF

abundance: many
v_gene: TRBV10-3
d_gene: -
j_gene: TRBJ2-7
CDR3nt: TGTGCCATCAGCACTAGCTACGAGCAGTACTTC
CDR3aa: CAISTSYEQYF

abundance: many
v_gene: TRBV20-1
d_gene: -
j_gene: TRBJ2-7
CDR3nt: TGCAGTGCTAGAACGGGACCTGAGTACGAGCAGTACTTC
CDR3aa: CSARTGPEYEQYF

abundance: few
v_gene: TRBV15
d_gene: -
j_gene: TRBJ2-5
CDR3nt: TGTGCCACCAGCAGAGATGCAAGCGGTCCACGGGAGACCCAGTACTTC
CDR3aa: CATSRDASGPRETQYF

abundance: many
v_gene: TRBV5-1
d_gene: TRBD2
j_gene: TRBJ2-7
CDR3nt: TGCGCCAGCAGCTTGGGTCCTAGCGGGGACTCCTACGAGCAGTACTTC
CDR3aa: CASSLGPSGDSYEQYF

abundance: -
v_gene: TRBV6-2/TRBV6-3
d_gene: -
j_gene: TRBJ2-2
CDR3nt: TGTGCCAGCCGGGTCGGACCGGGACTTACGAACACCGGGGAGCTGTTTTTT
CDR3aa: CASRVGPGLTNTGELFF

abundance: many
v_gene: TRBV7-6
d_gene: -
j_gene: TRBJ2-7
CDR3nt: TGTGCCAGCAGCTCTCCAGGTCAGGAATACGAGCAGTACTTC
CDR3aa: CASSSPGQEYEQYF

abundance: many
v_gene: TRBV5-1
d_gene: -
j_gene: TRBJ1-1
CDR3nt: TGCGCCAGCAGCTTAGGATTTCGGACTGAAGCTTTCTTT
CDR3aa: CASSLGFRTEAFF

abundance: -
v_gene: TRBV27
d_gene: TRBD1
j_gene: TRBJ1-2
CDR3nt: TGTGCCAGCAGTTTATCTACAGGGGGCAACGGCTACACCTTC
CDR3aa: CASSLSTGGNGYTF

abundance: -
v_gene: TRBV20-1
d_gene: TRBD2
j_gene: TRBJ2-7
CDR3nt: TGCAGTGCTCCCGGTAGGACTAGCGGAACCTACGAGCAGTACTTC
CDR3aa: CSAPGRTSGTYEQYF

abundance: many
v_gene: TRBV29-1
d_gene: -
j_gene: TRBJ2-4
CDR3nt: TGCAGCGTCGCGGGATCCGGGGCCAAAAACATTCAGTACTTC
CDR3aa: CSVAGSGAKNIQYF

abundance: many
v_gene: TRBV7-9
d_gene: -
j_gene: TRBJ2-4
CDR3nt: TGTGCCAGCAGCGAATTAGGGGGAACCAAAAACATTCAGTACTTC
CDR3aa: CASSELGGTKNIQYF

abundance: many
v_gene: TRBV27
d_gene: TRBD1
j_gene: TRBJ2-6
CDR3nt: TGTGCCAGCAGTCGGGGACAGCTACCTGGGGCCAACGTCCTGACTTTC
CDR3aa: CASSRGQLPGANVLTF

abundance: -
v_gene: TRBV6-1
d_gene: -
j_gene: TRBJ2-2
CDR3nt: TGTGCCAGCAGCCGTGGGACGGTCGTGACCGGGGAGCTGTTTTTT
CDR3aa: CASSRGTVVTGELFF